The 9 T cell receptor beta chains given below trace back to one sample, sequenced in a study of OX40 agonist ivuxolimab in advanced cancers. The data were produced by immunoSEQ multiplex PCR, yet TCRdb's version contains in-frame clones alone and is incomplete. Here the sample spans about 71,000 clones, around 83% being singletons. The sequences come from CD4+ or CD8+ T cells sorted from blood, collected in a trial of the OX40 agonist ivuxolimab. The source of these receptors is an adult with an advanced solid tumor such as melanoma, head and neck, liver or kidney cancer.

This chain connects TRBV30 to TRBJ2-3; D is undetermined. The CDR3 totals 12 residues. The germline V gene has CDR1 GTSNPN and CDR2 SVGIG (reference sequence). V lost 4 bases and J 5 bases, leaving 10 bases between the germline ends. CDR3 bases: TGTGCCTGGACCCAGACGTTAGATACGCAGTATTTT. It specifies CAWTQTLDTQYF.

The rearrangement links TRBV28 to TRBJ1-1, with D unresolved. V lost 4 bases and J 0 bases, leaving 6 bases between the germline ends. This CDR3 comprises 13 residues. CDR1 and CDR2 (germline): MDHEN, SYDVKM. CDR3 bases: TGTGCCAGCAGTTCTCACATGAACACTGAAGCTTTCTTT. It translates to CASSSHMNTEAFF.

This clone has only one observation. The chain is built from TRBV28 and TRBJ2-3; 7 positions match TRBD1. The trim removed 3 bases at V and 6 bases at J, leaving 6 bases unmatched. The CDR3 totals 14 residues. CDR1 is MDHEN and CDR2 is SYDVKM in the germline V gene. DNA for the CDR3: TGTGCCAGCAGTTTTCTAGGGGGCGGCGATACGCAGTATTTT. Translated: CASSFLGGGDTQYF.

The rearrangement links TRBV6-6 to TRBJ1-6, with TRBD1 identical over 7 bases. This CDR3 is built from 16 residues. V lost 5 bases to trimming and J lost 7 bases; unmatched junction nucleotides: 11. CDR1 and CDR2 from the germline V gene are MNHNY and SVGAGI (reference sequence). The CDR3 spells CASSLKTGVENSPLHF. CDR3 DNA: TGTGCCAGCAGTCTGAAAACAGGGGTAGAAAATTCACCCCTCCACTTT.

This chain uses TRBV11-2 with TRBJ2-1, with no clear D. Between the trimmed V and J ends, which lost 2 bases and 11 bases, there was a span of 10 bases. The CDR3 has 12 residues. Looked up from germline, CDR1 is SGHAT and CDR2 is FQNNGV. CDR3 loop: CASSLSLYKQFF. The CDR3 DNA is TGTGCCAGCAGCTTATCTTTATATAAGCAGTTCTTC. The entire variable domain, with the rest obtained from reference TRBV11-2 and TRBJ2-1, is as follows: EAGVAQSPRYKIIEKRQSVAFWCNPISGHATLYWYQQILGQGPKLLIQFQNNGVVDDSQLPKDRFSAERLKGVDSTLKIQPAKLEDSAVYLCASSLSLYKQFFGPGTRLTVL.

This clone came up a few times. This sequence joins TRBV19 and TRBJ2-3, with a weak D call TRBD2 (5 bases). Trimming left V 7 bases short and J 2 bases short, with 10 bases between. The CDR3 length is 13 residues. From germline, CDR1 is LNHDA and CDR2 SQIVND (reference sequence). The CDR3, as DNA: TGTGCCAGTAAATTAGCGACCACAGATACGCAGTATTTT. Translated: CASKLATTDTQYF. The variable domain in full, completed from reference TRBV19 and TRBJ2-3, reads DGGITQSPKYLFRKEGQNVTLSCEQNLNHDAMYWYRQDPGQGLRLIYYSQIVNDFQKGDIAEGYSVSREKKESFPLTVTSAQKNPTAFYLCASKLATTDTQYFGPGTRLTVL.

The table lists this clone with a count of one. The junction does not match germline at one end; this may be a read error. The V gene is TRBV11-2, the J gene TRBJ2-7; D is uncertain. This CDR3 comprises 13 residues. Germline lookup yields CDR1 SGHAT and CDR2 FQNNGV. The CDR3 coding sequence is TGTGCCAGCAGCTTAGAAGGCATTACCTACCCCCACTTC. Residues: CASSLEGITYPHF.

The chain is built from TRBV28 and TRBJ1-2, with 8 bases that match TRBD1. Germline-derived CDR1 and CDR2 are MDHEN and SYDVKM. This CDR3 contains 12 residues. The V gene end was trimmed by 8 bases and the J gene end by 4 bases; junction bases not matched to a gene: 3. Here the CDR3 DNA reads TGTGCCAGCCGGGACAGGATCTATGGCTACACCTTC. Its protein is CASRDRIYGYTF.

The chain joins TRBV4-3 to TRBJ2-5, with D possibly being TRBD1 (5 bases). CDR1 and CDR2 (germline): LGHNA, YSLEER. CDR3 length: 16 amino acids. V dropped 1 base and J dropped 4 bases, with 16 bases sitting between them. CDR3 nucleotide sequence: TGCGCCAGCAGCCAAGGGACCAGTAGGGGTGGAGAGACCCAGTACTTC. It codes for CASSQGTSRGGETQYF.